The clone carrying this T cell receptor (beta chain) was counted a few times. TCRdb reassembled clones from the PCR reads with MiXCR. Among roughly 2,000 clones listed, around two fifths were seen once. This entry belongs to a study of metastatic and nonmetastatic thyroid tumors. This CDR3 has 16 residues. The V gene lost 6 bases and the J gene lost 7 bases, with 20 bases spanning the gap. The germline CDR1 and CDR2 sequences are SGDLS and YYNGEE. Ahead of thyroid surgery, no patient had received treatment of any kind. The chain couples TRBV9 to TRBJ1-6; D perhaps matches TRBD1 (5 bases). Sequencing used adjacent normal tissue. This receptor was obtained from a female donor with papillary thyroid cancer or a benign thyroid nodule (not recorded which). Some clones in this sample may be carry-over from other donors' samples. CDR3 residues: CASTGEGPGSNSPLHF. DNA of the CDR3: TGTGCCAGCACCGGAGAGGGTCCAGGGAGCAATTCACCCCTCCACTTT.